The source of this TCR beta chain is a study of Graves' ophthalmopathy and Graves' hyperthyroidism. Study-wide results and caveats: Blood also held most thyroid clonotypes expanded above 0.001 frequency. Separation of ophthalmopathy from stable hyperthyroidism was achieved by a 13-signature model, at roughly 88% sensitivity and 81.08% specificity.

RNA transcripts were the template, and TCR beta CDR3 regions were amplified from them. After a first-round RT-PCR with HTBI primers, a second-round multiplex PCR was run. One entry per CDR3 protein, called by TCRdb with MiXCR from the multiplex PCR reads. The sample lists about 370,000 distinct CDR3 sequences; 18% were seen once. Germline CDR1 DFQATT, CDR2 SNEGSKA (reference sequence). V shed 3 bases and J shed 3 bases, with 17 bases lying between them. This CDR3 spans 15 amino acids. About 10 ml of fresh blood yielded the PBMCs by density gradient. This clonotype showed up many times. Antigen specificity is unknown.

The specimen sequenced was peripheral blood. This sequence was found in a woman between 18 and 30 years old with Graves' ophthalmopathy. V usage is TRBV20-1 and J usage is TRBJ1-1; D is perhaps TRBD1 (5 bases). The CDR3 loop reads CSARPGPRGDTEAFF. The CDR3 region has the DNA TGCAGTGCTAGGCCCGGGCCCCGGGGGGACACTGAAGCTTTCTTT.